This entry describes one T cell receptor beta chain. Profiled with immunoSEQ multiplex PCR; TCRdb holds only in-frame clones, not every one. The sample lists some 35,000 clones, more than 60% occurring once. After removal of 4 bases from V and 0 bases from J, the junction contained 23 bases not matched to a gene. The CDR3 is 22 amino acids. Germline V lookup: CDR1 SGHDN, CDR2 FVKESK. The data belong to a study of OX40 agonist ivuxolimab in advanced cancers. Study in general: Each dose-escalation patient presented with hepatocellular carcinoma, melanoma, renal cell or head and neck cancer.

The sample in question was CD4+ or CD8+ T cells sorted from blood, obtained in a trial of the OX40 agonist ivuxolimab. This chain uses TRBV14 with TRBJ2-4; 8 bases are shared with TRBD1. The source of this sequence is an adult with an advanced solid tumor such as melanoma, head and neck, liver or kidney cancer. CDR3: CASSPHSSPGQDYRLAKNIQYF. DNA for the CDR3: TGTGCCAGCAGCCCCCACTCGAGTCCGGGACAGGATTATCGTCTAGCCAAAAACATTCAGTACTTC.